The subject of this entry is one TCR beta chain. Its specificity is unknown. The data were taken from a study of T cell responses to AZD1222 COVID-19 vaccine. Study-wide points: Targets within unmutated variant regions were reportedly found for nearly half of spike-specific TCRs. Across spike, vaccine-associated CD4 TCRs were found, dominant at 160-218 and 743-854.

This CDR3 spans 15 amino acids. The V gene's germline CDR1 is MGHRA and CDR2 YSYEKL. Trimming pared 0 bases from V and 1 base from J, leaving 9 bases between. Using immunoSEQ multiplex PCR, the repertoire was profiled, and TCRdb retains in-frame clones only, with some absent. The sample has 90,000 to 95,000 clones; approximately 90% are singletons. Here the sequenced sample was peripheral blood, taken on day 0 of AZD1222 vaccination. The chain uses TRBV4-1 and TRBJ1-1; maybe TRBD1 (5 bases). The origin of this receptor is an adult in good health. Here the CDR3 DNA reads TGCGCCAGCAGCCAAGATACCAGGGAGAACACTGAAGCTTTCTTT. It is translated as CASSQDTRENTEAFF.